The sequence of this T cell receptor beta chain was determined in a study of T-cell reconstitution after alpha-beta-depleted transplantation in children. Study results and limitations: The origin of high day-60 TCRbeta diversity in some patients lay in surviving recipient T cells and thymic progenitors. A year post-transplant, T-cell counts and diversity derived mostly from newly produced T cells. In patients about two months after transplant, alpha-beta T cells reportedly arose from several hundred expanded graft clones.

Molecular barcoding with unique molecular identifiers was used for the TCRbeta library. TCRdb re-called the PCR reads through MiXCR, storing one row per CDR3 protein. The repertoire holds fewer than 250,000 distinct CDR3 sequences, under 20% seen once, with 35% to 50% in the top ten. Trimming took off 6 bases at V and 6 bases at J, with 8 bases between the two ends. The CDR3 runs 11 residues. Concerning this clonotype itself: Antigen unknown.

This sequence originates from a male patient between 2 and 9 years old who had a stem cell transplant for acute lymphoblastic leukemia, so the T cells may come from the graft donor. The sample consisted of PBMCs, mostly from graft donor cells, taken 360 days after TCRalphabeta/CD19-depleted stem cell transplant. The chain couples TRBV12-3 or TRBV12-4 to TRBJ1-1; tentative D call: TRBD1 (5 bases). The CDR3 DNA reads TGTGCCAGCAGAAAGGGGTCTGAAGCTTTCTTT. It encodes CASRKGSEAFF.